A selection of T cell receptor beta chains follows, all from one sample in a study. Each CDR3 protein is one row after TCRdb ran MiXCR on the 5' RACE reads. The repertoire holds about 10,000 distinct CDR3 sequences, with around 13% as singletons. What was sequenced was Tregs sorted from blood. Receptors were obtained from a female donor with breast cancer. CDR3s include the opening cysteine and the closing phenylalanine or tryptophan.

cdr3_length v_call cdr3_aa
13 TRBV20-1 CSALGQSLYGYTF
13 TRBV6-1 CASSETSEGEQFF
15 TRBV11-3 CASSLESTDSYEQYF
13 TRBV5-1 CASSLVEDTEAFF
16 TRBV12-3/TRBV12-4 CASSPERERSYNEQFF
17 TRBV30 CAWIPFYAGRRVDTQYF
17 TRBV19 CASSMLFGQPNTGELFF
13 TRBV6-6 CASKSGGQLKLFF
15 TRBV15 CATSRDRDVQETQYF
15 TRBV20-1 CSARLSGRNTDTQYF
15 TRBV6-6 CASSSPGTFGNTIYF
14 TRBV5-1 CASSLGQEAEKLFF
14 TRBV20-1 CSARKLVGPYEQYF
15 TRBV3-1 CASSQGVSVTDTQYF